In its sample, the clone carrying this T cell receptor (beta chain) was seen many times. Its antigen remains unidentified. The record originates from a study of early T cells in non-severe SARS-CoV-2 infection. Study-wide context: Sequenced bulk RNA came from whole blood that was unsorted, and chains were unpaired. Findings of the study overall: Private and CD4 specificities were missed by VDJdb matching, skewed to anti-spike CD8.

The library protocol tagged individual cDNA molecules with unique molecular identifiers. Via MiXCR, TCRdb re-called the 5' RACE reads, giving one row per CDR3 protein. The sample records around 57,000 distinct CDR3 sequences, roughly 6.2% being singletons. Germline lookup yields CDR1 SNHLY and CDR2 FYNNEI. The CDR3 covers 12 residues. The V end lost 8 bases, the J end lost 3 bases, and 10 bases lay between the germline ends. The source is an adult who was a healthcare worker with PCR-confirmed SARS-CoV-2 infection or an uninfected control (not recorded which). The chain combines TRBV2 with TRBJ1-2; the D is unclear. The specimen was whole blood. The CDR3, as DNA: TGTGCCAGCGCTGGCGGTGACTATGGCTACACCTTC. This translates into CASAGGDYGYTF.